A selection of T cell receptor beta chains follows, all from one sample in a study of T cell changes during pregnancy in multiple sclerosis. Produced via immunoSEQ multiplex PCR; TCRdb's table is partial and in-frame only. Among approximately 40,000 clones listed, approximately 90% were seen once. Sequenced material: CD4+ T cells from peripheral blood mononuclear cells, taken in the first trimester of pregnancy. These receptors were collected from a female donor with multiple sclerosis, enrolled in a pregnancy study. The CDR3 runs from the conserved cysteine through the conserved F or W. D genes are given only for firm matches. For some rows the clone size is stated as once, few or many, or as a class when expanded; others skip it.

>TRBJ1-1|TRBV29-1|.|.
TGCAGCGTTGTGGTGCACGGAGGTGGAGCTTTCTTT
CSVVVHGGGAFF
>TRBJ1-5|TRBV7-2|TRBD1|.
TGTGCCAGCAGCGAGGACAGGATTACTGGACAGCCCCAGCATTTT
CASSEDRITGQPQHF
>TRBJ1-2|TRBV2|TRBD1|.
TGTGCCAGCAGTGAAGCCTCTGACAGGGGGGGCAGCTATGGCTACACCTTC
CASSEASDRGGSYGYTF
>TRBJ1-1|TRBV28|.|.
TGTGCCAGCAGAAACACAGGGTACGCTGAAGCTTTCTTT
CASRNTGYAEAFF
>TRBJ1-5|TRBV30|.|once
TGTGCCTGGAGTGTCTTGGGCAACCAGCCCCAGCATTTT
CAWSVLGNQPQHF
>TRBJ1-5|TRBV19|.|few
TGTGCCAGTAGTATGTCCCGACTGCTCGCTCCGCAGCCCCAGCATTTT
CASSMSRLLAPQPQHF
>TRBJ2-1|TRBV9|TRBD2|.
TGTGCCAGCAGCGTAGGTTCGGGAGGGCCCAATGAGCAGTTCTTC
CASSVGSGGPNEQFF
>TRBJ1-2|TRBV20-1|.|.
TGCAGTGCTAGAGAACAGGCGGGCTACACCTTC
CSAREQAGYTF
>TRBJ2-3|TRBV9|.|once
TGTGCCAGCAGCGTAGAAAGGGCCAGGGGCACAGATACGCAGTATTTT
CASSVERARGTDTQYF
>TRBJ1-1|TRBV19|.|few
TGTGCCAGTAGTATAAGCCCCCAGGGTCGTGAAGCTTTCTTT
CASSISPQGREAFF
>TRBJ1-5|TRBV15|.|.
TGTGCCACCAGCAGAGTTGACAGGAATAATCAGCCCCAGCATTTT
CATSRVDRNNQPQHF
>TRBJ1-2|TRBV5-6|TRBD1|.
TGTGCCAGCAGCTTACCCAGACAGGGGAACTACACCTTC
CASSLPRQGNYTF
>TRBJ1-5|TRBV5-4|.|.
TGTGCCAGCAGCCTAGGGGGGGGTACGAGCAATCAGCCCCAGCATTTT
CASSLGGGTSNQPQHF
>TRBJ2-5|TRBV5-1|.|.
TGCGCCAGCAGCTTGCCCGAGGGAGAGACCCAGTACTTC
CASSLPEGETQYF
>TRBJ2-7|TRBV7-3|TRBD2|.
TGTGCCAGCAGCTTGACTAGCGGGACCGAGCAGTACTTC
CASSLTSGTEQYF
>TRBJ1-2|TRBV5-6|TRBD1|.
TGTGCCAGCAGGGGGGACAGGGGCCTCGTTGGCTACACCTTC
CASRGDRGLVGYTF
>TRBJ2-1|TRBV5-1|TRBD2|once
TGCGCCAGCAGCTCCGCGGGAGGCCGGTACAATGAGCAGTTCTTC
CASSSAGGRYNEQFF
>TRBJ2-5|TRBV10-2|TRBD1|.
TGCGCCAGCAGAGACCCGGGGACAGGGGATGGAGAGACCCAGTACTTC
CASRDPGTGDGETQYF
>TRBJ2-5|TRBV5-4|TRBD2|.
TGTGCCAGCAGCTCGCAGCGGGGACGACAAGAGACCCAGTACTTC
CASSSQRGRQETQYF
>TRBJ2-2|TRBV11-2|.|.
TGTGCCAGCAGCTTAGGGACAATGAACACCGGGGAGCTGTTTTTT
CASSLGTMNTGELFF
>TRBJ2-1|TRBV5-1|TRBD2|.
TGCGCCAGCAGCTCCGGACTAGCGGGAGGGCCGAATGAGCAGTTCTTC
CASSSGLAGGPNEQFF
>TRBJ2-1|TRBV9|.|.
TGTGCCAGCAGCGTAGGAGGGACTTTTAATGAGCAGTTCTTC
CASSVGGTFNEQFF
>TRBJ2-7|TRBV5-4|TRBD2|once
TGTGCCAGCAGCCCCCTAGCGGCGCCTAACGAGCAGTACTTC
CASSPLAAPNEQYF
>TRBJ2-1|TRBV5-1|TRBD1|.
TGCGCCAGCAGCTGGGGACAGGGGGTCTCACGCTCCTACAATGAGCAGTTCTTC
CASSWGQGVSRSYNEQFF
>TRBJ2-3|TRBV9|TRBD1|.
TGTGCCAGCAGCGGGGGACAGACAGATACGCAGTATTTT
CASSGGQTDTQYF
>TRBJ1-2|TRBV21-1|.|.
TGTGCCAGCAGGGGAGGGACCGGCCGAGCTAACTATGGCTACACCTTC
CASRGGTGRANYGYTF
>TRBJ2-1|TRBV18|.|once
TGTGCCAGCTCACCACCCATAGAGAACCGCCCGTTCTTC
CASSPPIENRPFF
>TRBJ1-2|TRBV5-4|TRBD1|.
TGTGCCAGCAGCCCCGGGACAGGGGGCTATGGCTACACCTTC
CASSPGTGGYGYTF
>TRBJ2-1|TRBV19|.|medium-sized
TGTGCCAGTAGCCTGTCCACTAGCAATGAGCAGTTCTTC
CASSLSTSNEQFF
>TRBJ1-2|TRBV11-2|.|once
TGTGCCAGCAGCACCACCGACACCTACTATGGCTACACCTTC
CASSTTDTYYGYTF
>TRBJ1-2|TRBV29-1|TRBD1|.
TGCAGCGTTGGGAGTTCAGGGGGCGCCTATGGCTACACCTTC
CSVGSSGGAYGYTF
>TRBJ2-7|TRBV27|.|once
TGTGCCAGCAGTTTACTAGCTAAATTCACCGGGACACCCTACGAGCAGTACTTC
CASSLLAKFTGTPYEQYF
>TRBJ2-5|TRBV30|TRBD2|.
TGTGCCTGGAGGACTAGCGGGGGCCAAGAGACCCAGTACTTC
CAWRTSGGQETQYF
>TRBJ1-2|TRBV27|TRBD1|few
TGTGCCAGCAGTTTTCAGGGGGCGCTTGGTGGCTACACCTTC
CASSFQGALGGYTF
>TRBJ2-5|TRBV5-6|.|once
TGTGCCAGCAGCTCGGACAATCAAGAGACCCAGTACTTC
CASSSDNQETQYF
>TRBJ1-5|TRBV2|TRBD1|few
TGTGCCAGCTCCTTCTTACAGGGGGCTGGTCAGCCCCAGCATTTT
CASSFLQGAGQPQHF
>TRBJ1-5|TRBV5-1|.|.
TGCGCCAGCAGCTCGTATGTTAATCAGCCCCAGCATTTT
CASSSYVNQPQHF
>TRBJ1-1|TRBV5-1|TRBD1|.
TGCGCCAGCCAGAAGGGGAGGACAGGGGGCCCCAAGTGGGTGAACACTGAAGCTTTCTTT
CASQKGRTGGPKWVNTEAFF
>TRBJ2-1|TRBV28|.|.
TGTGCCAGCAGTCCCCCCGGCGGGACTAATGAGCAGTTCTTC
CASSPPGGTNEQFF
>TRBJ2-7|TRBV7-2|.|.
TGTGCCAGCAGCTATAGGACAGGAGGGCGCGAGCAGTACTTC
CASSYRTGGREQYF
>TRBJ2-4|TRBV7-9|.|.
TGTGCCAGCAGCTTGGGGCAGAAAAACATTCAGTACTTC
CASSLGQKNIQYF